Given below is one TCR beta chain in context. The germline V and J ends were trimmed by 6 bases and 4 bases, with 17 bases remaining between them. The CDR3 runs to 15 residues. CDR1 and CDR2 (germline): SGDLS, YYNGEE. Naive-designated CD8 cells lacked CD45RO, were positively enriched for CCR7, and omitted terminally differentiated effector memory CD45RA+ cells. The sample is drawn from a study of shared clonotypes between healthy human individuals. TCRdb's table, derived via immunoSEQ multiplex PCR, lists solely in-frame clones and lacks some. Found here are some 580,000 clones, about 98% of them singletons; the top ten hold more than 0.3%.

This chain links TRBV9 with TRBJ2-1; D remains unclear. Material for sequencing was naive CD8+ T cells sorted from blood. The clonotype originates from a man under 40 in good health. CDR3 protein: CASTLEAEPYNEQFF. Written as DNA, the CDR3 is TGTGCCAGCACCCTTGAGGCGGAACCGTACAATGAGCAGTTCTTC. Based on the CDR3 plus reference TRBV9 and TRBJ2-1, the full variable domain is DSGVTQTPKHLITATGQRVTLRCSPRSGDLSVYWYQQSLDQGLQFLIQYYNGEERAKGNILERFSAQQFPDLHSELNLSSLELGDSALYFCASTLEAEPYNEQFFGPGTRLTVL.